The clone carrying this T cell receptor (beta chain) is a singleton in its sample. TCRdb independently ran MiXCR on the 5' RACE reads; one entry per CDR3 protein. This table holds 7,100 or so distinct CDR3 sequences, approximately 70% found once. Treg sorting used a CD4+CD25+CD127-/low gate. This CDR3 is 16 amino acids long. With 0 bases removed from V and 2 bases from J, the gap between germline ends came to 13 bases. Germline V CDR1 and CDR2: SGHTA, FQGNSA. The specimen was tumor-infiltrating Tregs sorted from the breast tumor. The TCR was taken from a female donor with breast cancer. The chain links TRBV7-2 to TRBJ2-5, with D hard to call. CDR3 in DNA: TGTGCCAGCAGCTTAGCGGCAGCAAGTCCACAAGAGACCCAGTACTTC. Translating it yields CASSLAAASPQETQYF.